This TCR beta chain was identified in a study of blood T cell repertoires in COVID-19. The table came from immunoSEQ multiplex PCR; TCRdb's copy has only in-frame clones and leaves some out. In the table there are 150,000 or so clones, roughly four fifths of which are singletons. CDR1 is SEHNR, CDR2 FQNEAQ, per germline (reference sequence). Trimming stripped 0 bases from V and 9 bases from J, with 17 bases between. This CDR3 contains 16 residues. Participants' reported clinical history set cohort assignment. Cohort 3 donors were reported recovered after two negative PCRs, clearance, or symptom resolution. This clone was counted once.

V usage is TRBV7-9 and J usage is TRBJ1-4, with D possibly being TRBD1 (5 bases). The clonotype originates from a man aged 50 to 59 who had recovered from COVID-19. What was sequenced was PBMCs or T cells enriched from blood (not recorded which). DNA for the CDR3: TGTGCCAGCAGCTTAGCAATGGGATCGGGGGAGCAAAAACTGTTTTTT. Translated: CASSLAMGSGEQKLFF.